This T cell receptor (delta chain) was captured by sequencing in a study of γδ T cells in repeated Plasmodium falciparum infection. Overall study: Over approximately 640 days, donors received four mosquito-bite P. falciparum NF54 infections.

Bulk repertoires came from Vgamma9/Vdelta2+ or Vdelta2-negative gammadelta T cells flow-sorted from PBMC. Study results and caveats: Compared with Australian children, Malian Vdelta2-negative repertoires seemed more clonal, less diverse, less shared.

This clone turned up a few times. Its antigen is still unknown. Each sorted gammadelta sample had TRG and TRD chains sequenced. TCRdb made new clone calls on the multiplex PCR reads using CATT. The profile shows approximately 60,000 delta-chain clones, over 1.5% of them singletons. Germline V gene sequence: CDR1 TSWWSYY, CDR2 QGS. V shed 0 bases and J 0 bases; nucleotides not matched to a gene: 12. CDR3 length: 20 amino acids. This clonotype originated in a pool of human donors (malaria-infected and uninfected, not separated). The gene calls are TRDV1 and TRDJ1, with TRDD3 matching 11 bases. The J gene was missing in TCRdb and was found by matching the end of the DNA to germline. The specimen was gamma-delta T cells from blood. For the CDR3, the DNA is TGTGCTCTTGGGGAACTTTCCTACTGGGGGATATTCCCGTACACCGATAAACTCATCTTT. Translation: CALGELSYWGIFPYTDKLIF.